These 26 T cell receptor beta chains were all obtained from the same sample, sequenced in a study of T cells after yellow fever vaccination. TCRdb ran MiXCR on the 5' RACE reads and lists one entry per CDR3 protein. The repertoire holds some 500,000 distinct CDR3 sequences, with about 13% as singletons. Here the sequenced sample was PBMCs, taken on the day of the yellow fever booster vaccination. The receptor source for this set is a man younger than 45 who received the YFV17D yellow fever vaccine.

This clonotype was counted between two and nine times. CDR3 sequence (DNA): TGCAGTGCCCTGAGTTCCGGTTATGGAAACACCATATATTTT. It codes for CSALSSGYGNTIYF. The chain has TRBV20-1 and TRBJ1-3; no clear D gene. The CDR3 length is 14 residues. The V and J ends lost 6 bases and 3 bases respectively, with 15 bases between them. Germline CDR1 is DFQATT and CDR2 is SNEGSKA (reference sequence).

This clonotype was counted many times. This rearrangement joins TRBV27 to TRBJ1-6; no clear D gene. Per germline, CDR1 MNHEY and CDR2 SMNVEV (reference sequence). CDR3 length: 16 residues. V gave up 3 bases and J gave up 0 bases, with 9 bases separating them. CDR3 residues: CASSLWASSYNSPLHF. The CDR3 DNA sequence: TGTGCCAGCAGTTTGTGGGCAAGCTCCTATAATTCACCCCTCCACTTT.

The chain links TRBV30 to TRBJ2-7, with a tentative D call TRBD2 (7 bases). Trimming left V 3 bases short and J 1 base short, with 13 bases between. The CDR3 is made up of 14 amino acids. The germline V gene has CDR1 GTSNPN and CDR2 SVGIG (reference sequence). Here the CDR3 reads CAWSRGGASYEQYF. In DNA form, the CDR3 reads TGTGCCTGGAGCCGAGGGGGGGCTTCCTACGAGCAGTACTTC.

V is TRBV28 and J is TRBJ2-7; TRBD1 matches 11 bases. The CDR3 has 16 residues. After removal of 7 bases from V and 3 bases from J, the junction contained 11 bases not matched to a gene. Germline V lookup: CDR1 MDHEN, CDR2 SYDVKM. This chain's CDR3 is CASTIGGQGGFYEQYF. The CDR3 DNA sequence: TGTGCCAGCACCATTGGGGGACAGGGGGGATTCTACGAGCAGTACTTC.

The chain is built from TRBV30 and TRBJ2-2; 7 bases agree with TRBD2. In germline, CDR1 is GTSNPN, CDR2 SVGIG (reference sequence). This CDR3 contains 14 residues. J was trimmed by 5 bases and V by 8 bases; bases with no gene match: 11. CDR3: CAGNLGGYTGELFF. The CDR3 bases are TGTGCCGGAAACCTGGGAGGGTATACCGGGGAGCTGTTTTTT. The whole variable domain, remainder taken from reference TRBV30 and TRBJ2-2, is SQTIHQWPATLVQPVGSPLSLECTVEGTSNPNLYWYRQAAGRGLQLLFYSVGIGQISSEVPQNLSASRPQDRQFILSSKKLLLSDSGFYLCAGNLGGYTGELFFGEGSRLTVL.

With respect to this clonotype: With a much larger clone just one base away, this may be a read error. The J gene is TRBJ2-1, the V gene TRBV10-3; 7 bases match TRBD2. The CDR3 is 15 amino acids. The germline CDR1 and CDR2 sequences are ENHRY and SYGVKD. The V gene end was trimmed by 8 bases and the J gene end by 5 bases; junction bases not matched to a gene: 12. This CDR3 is CAIRVAGVRNNEQFF. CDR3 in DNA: TGTGCCATCCGAGTGGCGGGAGTGCGTAACAATGAGCAGTTCTTC.

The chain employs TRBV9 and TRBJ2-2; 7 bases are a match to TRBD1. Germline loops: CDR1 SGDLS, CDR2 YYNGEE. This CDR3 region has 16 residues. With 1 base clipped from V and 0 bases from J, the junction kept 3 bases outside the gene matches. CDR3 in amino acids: CASSVTGESNTGELFF. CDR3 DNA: TGTGCCAGCAGCGTAACAGGGGAATCGAACACCGGGGAGCTGTTTTTT.

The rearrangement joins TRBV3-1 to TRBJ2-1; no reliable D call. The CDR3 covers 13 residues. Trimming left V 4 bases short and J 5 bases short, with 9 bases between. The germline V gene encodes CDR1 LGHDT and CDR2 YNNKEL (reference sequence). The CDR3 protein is CASSRAADNEQFF. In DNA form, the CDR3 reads TGTGCCAGCAGCCGAGCTGCGGACAATGAGCAGTTCTTC.

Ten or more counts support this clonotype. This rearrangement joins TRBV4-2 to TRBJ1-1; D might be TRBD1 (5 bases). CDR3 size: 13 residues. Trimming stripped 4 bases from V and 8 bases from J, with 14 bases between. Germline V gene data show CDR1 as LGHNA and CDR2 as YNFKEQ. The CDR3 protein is CASSLTVGVEAFF. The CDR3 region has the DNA TGTGCCAGCAGCCTGACAGTTGGGGTCGAAGCTTTCTTT.

The CDR3 protein is CASSQVEDRGGEQYF. As DNA, the CDR3 is TGTGCCAGCAGCCAAGTAGAGGACAGGGGTGGCGAGCAGTACTTC. The V gene is TRBV3-1, the J gene TRBJ2-7; 9 positions agree with TRBD1. V shed 1 base and J 6 bases; nucleotides not matched to a gene: 7. The germline CDR1 and CDR2 sequences are LGHDT and YNNKEL (reference sequence). This CDR3 spans 15 amino acids.

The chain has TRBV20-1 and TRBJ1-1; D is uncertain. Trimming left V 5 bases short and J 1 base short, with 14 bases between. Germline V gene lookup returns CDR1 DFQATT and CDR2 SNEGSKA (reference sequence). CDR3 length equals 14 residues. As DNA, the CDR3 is TGCAGTGCTGGAAACAGTCAAGAGAACACTGAAGCTTTCTTT. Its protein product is CSAGNSQENTEAFF.

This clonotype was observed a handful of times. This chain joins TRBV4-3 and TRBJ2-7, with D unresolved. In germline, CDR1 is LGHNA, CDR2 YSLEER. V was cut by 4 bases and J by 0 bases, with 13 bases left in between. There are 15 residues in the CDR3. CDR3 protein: CASSPLAISSYEQYF. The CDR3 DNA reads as TGCGCCAGCAGCCCTCTTGCGATTAGCTCCTACGAGCAGTACTTC.

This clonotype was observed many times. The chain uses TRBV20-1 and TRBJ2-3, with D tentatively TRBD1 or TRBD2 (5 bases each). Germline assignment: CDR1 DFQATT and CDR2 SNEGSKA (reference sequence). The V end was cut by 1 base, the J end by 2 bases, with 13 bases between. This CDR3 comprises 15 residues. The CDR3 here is CSARGGPGDTDTQYF. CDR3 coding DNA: TGCAGTGCTAGAGGGGGACCCGGGGACACAGATACGCAGTATTTT.

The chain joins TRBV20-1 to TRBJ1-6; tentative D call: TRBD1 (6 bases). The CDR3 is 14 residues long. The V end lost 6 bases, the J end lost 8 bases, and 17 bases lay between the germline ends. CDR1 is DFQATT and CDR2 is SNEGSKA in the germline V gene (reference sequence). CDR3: CSARTTGGDSPLHF. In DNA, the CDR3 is TGCAGTGCGCGCACGACAGGAGGAGATTCACCCCTCCACTTT.

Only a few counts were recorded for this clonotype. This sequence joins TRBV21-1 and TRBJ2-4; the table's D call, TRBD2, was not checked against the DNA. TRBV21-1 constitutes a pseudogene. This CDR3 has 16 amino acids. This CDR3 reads CASSKGDLAGENIQYF. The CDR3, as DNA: TGTGCCAGCAGCAAAGGGGACCTAGCGGGCGAAAACATTCAGTACTTC.

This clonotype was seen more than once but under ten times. This CDR3 reads CASSFGWGGSNQPQHF. CDR3 DNA sequence: TGTGCCAGCAGTTTCGGGTGGGGGGGGAGCAATCAGCCCCAGCATTTT. The chain uses TRBV12-3 or TRBV12-4 and TRBJ1-5; maybe TRBD1 (5 bases). The CDR3 contains 16 residues. The ends were cut back, 3 bases at V and 1 base at J, with 13 bases in the middle.

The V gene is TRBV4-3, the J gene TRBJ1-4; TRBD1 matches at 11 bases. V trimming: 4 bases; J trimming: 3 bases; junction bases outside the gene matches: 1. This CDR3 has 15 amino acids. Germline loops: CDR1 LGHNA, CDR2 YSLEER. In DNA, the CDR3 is TGCGCCAGCAGCCGGGGACAGGGGGCTAATGAAAAACTGTTTTTT. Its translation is CASSRGQGANEKLFF.

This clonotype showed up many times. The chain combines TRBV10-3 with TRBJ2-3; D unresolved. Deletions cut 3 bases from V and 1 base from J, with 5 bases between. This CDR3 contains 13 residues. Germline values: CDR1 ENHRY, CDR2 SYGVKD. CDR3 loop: CAISDGGTDTQYF. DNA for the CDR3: TGTGCCATCAGTGATGGCGGCACAGATACGCAGTATTTT.

The CDR3 DNA reads TGTGCCAGCTCACCCCCGGGACAGGGGCCCACAGATACGCAGTATTTT. It translates to CASSPPGQGPTDTQYF. This chain links TRBV18 with TRBJ2-3; 10 nucleotides line up with TRBD1. Germline V lookup: CDR1 KGHSH, CDR2 LQKENI. There are 16 residues in the CDR3. Trimming cost V 3 bases and J 2 bases; bases outside gene matches: 5. The whole variable domain, filled in from reference TRBV18 and TRBJ2-3, reads NAGVMQNPRHLVRRRGQEARLRCSPMKGHSHVYWYRQLPEEGLKFMVYLQKENIIDESGMPKERFSAEFPKEGPSILRIQQVVRGDSAAYFCASSPPGQGPTDTQYFGPGTRLTVL.

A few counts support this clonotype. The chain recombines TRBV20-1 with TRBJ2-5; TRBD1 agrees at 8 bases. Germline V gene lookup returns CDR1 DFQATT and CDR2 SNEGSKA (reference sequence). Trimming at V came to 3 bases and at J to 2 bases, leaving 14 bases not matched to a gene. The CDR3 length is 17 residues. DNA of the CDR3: TGCAGTGCTAGGGCCCTGACAGGGGTCGCCCCGCAAGAGACCCAGTACTTC. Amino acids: CSARALTGVAPQETQYF.

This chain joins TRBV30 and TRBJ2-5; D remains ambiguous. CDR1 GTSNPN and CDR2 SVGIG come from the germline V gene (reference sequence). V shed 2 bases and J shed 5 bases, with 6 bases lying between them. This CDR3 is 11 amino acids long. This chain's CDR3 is CAWSPMETQYF. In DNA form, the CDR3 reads TGTGCCTGGAGTCCTATGGAGACCCAGTACTTC.

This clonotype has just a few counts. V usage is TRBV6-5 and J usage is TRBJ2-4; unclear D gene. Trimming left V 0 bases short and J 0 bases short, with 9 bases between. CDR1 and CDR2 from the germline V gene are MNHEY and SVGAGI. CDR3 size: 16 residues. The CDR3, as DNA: TGTGCCAGCAGTTACTCTCGGAGAGTAGCCAAAAACATTCAGTACTTC. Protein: CASSYSRRVAKNIQYF.

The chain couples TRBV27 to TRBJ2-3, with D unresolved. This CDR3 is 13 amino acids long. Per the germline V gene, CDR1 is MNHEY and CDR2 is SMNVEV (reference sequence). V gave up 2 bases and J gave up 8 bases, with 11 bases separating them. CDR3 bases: TGTGCCAGCAGTTTAACTGGAGAGGCTACGCAGTATTTT. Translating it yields CASSLTGEATQYF.

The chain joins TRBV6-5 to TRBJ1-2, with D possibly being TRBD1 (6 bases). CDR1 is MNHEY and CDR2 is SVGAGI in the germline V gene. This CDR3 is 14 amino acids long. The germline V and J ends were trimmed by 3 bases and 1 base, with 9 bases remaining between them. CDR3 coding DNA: TGTGCCAGCAGTTATAAAGGGGGTAACTATGGCTACACCTTC. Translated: CASSYKGGNYGYTF.

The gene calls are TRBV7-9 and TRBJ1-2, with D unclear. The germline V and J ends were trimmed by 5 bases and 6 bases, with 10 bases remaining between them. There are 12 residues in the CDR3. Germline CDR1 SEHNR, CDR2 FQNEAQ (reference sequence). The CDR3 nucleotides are TGTGCCAGCAGCACAGCCAGAGATGGCTACACCTTC. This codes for CASSTARDGYTF.

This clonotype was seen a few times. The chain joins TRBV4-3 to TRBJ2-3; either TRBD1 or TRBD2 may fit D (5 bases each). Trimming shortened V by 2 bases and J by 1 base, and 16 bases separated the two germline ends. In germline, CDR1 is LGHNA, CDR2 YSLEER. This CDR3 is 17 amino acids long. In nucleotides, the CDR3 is TGCGCCAGCAGCCAATTTGGCCGAGGGACGGGCACAGATACGCAGTATTTT. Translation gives CASSQFGRGTGTDTQYF.